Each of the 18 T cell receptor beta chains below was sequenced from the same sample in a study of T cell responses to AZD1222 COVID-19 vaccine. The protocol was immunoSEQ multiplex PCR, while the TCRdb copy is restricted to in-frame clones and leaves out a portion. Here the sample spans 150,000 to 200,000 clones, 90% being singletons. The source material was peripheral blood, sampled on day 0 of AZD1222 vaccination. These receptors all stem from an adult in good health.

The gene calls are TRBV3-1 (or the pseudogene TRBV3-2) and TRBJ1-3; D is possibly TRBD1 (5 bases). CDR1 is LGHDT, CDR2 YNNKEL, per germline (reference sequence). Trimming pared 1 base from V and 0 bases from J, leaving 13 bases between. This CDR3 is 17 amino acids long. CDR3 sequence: CASSQARQGLSGNTIYF. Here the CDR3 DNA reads TGTGCCAGCAGCCAAGCTCGGCAGGGCCTCTCTGGAAACACCATATATTTT.

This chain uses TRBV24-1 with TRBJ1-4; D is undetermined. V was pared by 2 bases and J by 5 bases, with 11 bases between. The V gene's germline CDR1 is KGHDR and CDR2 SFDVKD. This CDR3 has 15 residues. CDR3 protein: CATSDSRGDNEKLFF. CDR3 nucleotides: TGTGCCACCAGTGATTCACGGGGAGACAATGAAAAACTGTTTTTT.

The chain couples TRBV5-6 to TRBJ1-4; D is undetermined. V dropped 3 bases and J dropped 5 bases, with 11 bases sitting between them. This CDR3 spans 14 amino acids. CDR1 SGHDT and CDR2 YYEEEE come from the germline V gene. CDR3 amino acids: CASSSWPNNEKLFF. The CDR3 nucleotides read TGTGCCAGCAGCTCCTGGCCAAACAATGAAAAACTGTTTTTT.

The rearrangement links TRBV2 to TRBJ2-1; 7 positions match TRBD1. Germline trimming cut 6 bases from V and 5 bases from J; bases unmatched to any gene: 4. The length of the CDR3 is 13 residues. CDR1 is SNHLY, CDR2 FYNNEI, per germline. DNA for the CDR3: TGTGCCAGCAGCACGGACAGGCACAATGAGCAGTTCTTC. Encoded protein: CASSTDRHNEQFF.

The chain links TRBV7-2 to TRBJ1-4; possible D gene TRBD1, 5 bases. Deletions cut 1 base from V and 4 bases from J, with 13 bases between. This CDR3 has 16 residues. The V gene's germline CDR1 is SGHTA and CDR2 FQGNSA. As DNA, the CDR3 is TGTGCCAGCAGCTTAGGACTCGGGCAGGGTAATGAAAAACTGTTTTTT. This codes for CASSLGLGQGNEKLFF.

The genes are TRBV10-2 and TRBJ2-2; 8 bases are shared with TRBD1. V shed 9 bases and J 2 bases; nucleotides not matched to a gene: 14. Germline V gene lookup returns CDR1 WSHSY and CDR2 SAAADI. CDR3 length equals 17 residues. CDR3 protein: CASQDREYFVNTGELFF. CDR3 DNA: TGCGCCAGTCAGGACAGGGAATATTTCGTCAACACCGGGGAGCTGTTTTTT.

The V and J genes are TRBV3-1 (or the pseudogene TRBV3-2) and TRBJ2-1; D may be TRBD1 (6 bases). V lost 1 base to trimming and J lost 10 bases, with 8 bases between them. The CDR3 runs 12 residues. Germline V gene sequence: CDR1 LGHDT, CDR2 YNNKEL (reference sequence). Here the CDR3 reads CASSQVGGEQFF. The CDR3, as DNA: TGTGCCAGCAGCCAAGTTGGGGGCGAGCAGTTCTTC.

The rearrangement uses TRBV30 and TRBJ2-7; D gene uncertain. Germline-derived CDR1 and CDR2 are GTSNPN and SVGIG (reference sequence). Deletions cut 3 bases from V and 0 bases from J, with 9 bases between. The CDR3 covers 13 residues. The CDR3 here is CAWRFTNSYEQYF. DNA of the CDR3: TGTGCCTGGAGATTCACTAACTCCTACGAGCAGTACTTC.

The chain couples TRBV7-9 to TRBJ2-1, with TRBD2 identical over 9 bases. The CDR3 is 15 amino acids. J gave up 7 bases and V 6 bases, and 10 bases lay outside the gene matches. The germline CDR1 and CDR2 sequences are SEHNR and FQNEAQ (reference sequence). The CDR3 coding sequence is TGTGCCAGCAGTAGTATAGCGGGAGTAGGGAATGAGCAGTTCTTC. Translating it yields CASSSIAGVGNEQFF.

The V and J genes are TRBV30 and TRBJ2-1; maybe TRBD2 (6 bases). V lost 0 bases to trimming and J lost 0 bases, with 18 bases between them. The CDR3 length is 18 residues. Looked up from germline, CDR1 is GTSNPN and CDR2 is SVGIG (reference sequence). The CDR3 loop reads CAWSVLRSGLSSYNEQFF. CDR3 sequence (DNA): TGTGCCTGGAGTGTACTTAGAAGCGGGCTTAGCTCCTACAATGAGCAGTTCTTC.

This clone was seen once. The CDR3 coding sequence is TGTGCCAGCAGTGAAGTGGGACAGGGCGGCAATGAGCAGTTCTTC. This gives the protein CASSEVGQGGNEQFF. The chain has TRBV6-1 and TRBJ2-1, with TRBD1 identical over 9 bases. Germline values: CDR1 MNHNS, CDR2 SASEGT. The CDR3 extends over 15 amino acids. Germline trimming cut 1 base from V and 6 bases from J; bases unmatched to any gene: 4.

CDR3 bases: TGTGCCAGCAGTTCCCCCAAGGGGATAGATACGCAGTATTTT. This codes for CASSSPKGIDTQYF. The chain employs TRBV28 and TRBJ2-3, with D possibly TRBD1 on 5 matching bases. The CDR3 extends over 14 amino acids. Germline loops: CDR1 MDHEN, CDR2 SYDVKM. Trimming removed 4 bases at V and 5 bases at J, with 13 bases between.

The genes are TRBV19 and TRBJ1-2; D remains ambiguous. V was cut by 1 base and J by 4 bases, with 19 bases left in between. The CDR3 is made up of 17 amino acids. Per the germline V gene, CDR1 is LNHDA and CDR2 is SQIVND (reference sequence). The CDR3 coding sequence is TGTGCCAGTAGTATAGGTCTTGGGCAGCGAGAGGCCTATGGCTACACCTTC. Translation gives CASSIGLGQREAYGYTF.

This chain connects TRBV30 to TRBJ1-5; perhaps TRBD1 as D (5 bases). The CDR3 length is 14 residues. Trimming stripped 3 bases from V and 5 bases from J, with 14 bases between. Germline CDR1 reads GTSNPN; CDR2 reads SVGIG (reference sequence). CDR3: CAWRAMGLDQPQHF. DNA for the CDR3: TGTGCCTGGAGGGCAATGGGGCTCGATCAGCCCCAGCATTTT.

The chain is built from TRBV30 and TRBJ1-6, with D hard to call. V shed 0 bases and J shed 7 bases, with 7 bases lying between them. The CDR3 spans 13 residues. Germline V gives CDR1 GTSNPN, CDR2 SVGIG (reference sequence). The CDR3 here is CAWSVFFNSPLHF. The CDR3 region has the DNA TGTGCCTGGAGTGTCTTTTTCAATTCACCCCTCCACTTT.

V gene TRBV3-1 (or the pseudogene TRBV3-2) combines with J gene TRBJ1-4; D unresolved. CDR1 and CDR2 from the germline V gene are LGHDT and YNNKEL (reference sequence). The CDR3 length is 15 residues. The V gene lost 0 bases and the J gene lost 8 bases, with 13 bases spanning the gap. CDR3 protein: CASSQDGRTGEKLFF. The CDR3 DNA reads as TGTGCCAGCAGCCAAGATGGGAGGACGGGGGAAAAACTGTTTTTT.

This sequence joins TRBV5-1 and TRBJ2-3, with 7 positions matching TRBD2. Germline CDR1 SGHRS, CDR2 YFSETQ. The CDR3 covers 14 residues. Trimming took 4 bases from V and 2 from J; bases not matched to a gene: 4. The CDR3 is CASSPGGYTDTQYF. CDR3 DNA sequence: TGCGCCAGCAGCCCGGGGGGTTACACAGATACGCAGTATTTT.

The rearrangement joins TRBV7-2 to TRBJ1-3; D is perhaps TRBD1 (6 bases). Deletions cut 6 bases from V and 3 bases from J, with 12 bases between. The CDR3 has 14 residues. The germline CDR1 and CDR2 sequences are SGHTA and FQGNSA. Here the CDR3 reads CASRKGVSGNTIYF. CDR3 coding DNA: TGTGCCAGCAGAAAGGGGGTTAGTGGAAACACCATATATTTT.